The source of this T cell receptor (beta chain) is a study of technical replicates of blood from a few donors (TCRdb year 2017). This clone was found once. It lacks a known antigen. It has no much larger one-base neighbor in the sample; base qualities were not kept. As encoded in the germline V gene, CDR1 is LGHNA while CDR2 is YSLEER. Trimming removed 1 base from V and 1 base from J; the gene matches leave 7 bases unexplained. The CDR3 sequence holds 17 residues, the cysteine and phenylalanine included. Only CDR3 DNA is held: 51 bases, read in frame from base 1. Library generation was performed with the immunoSEQ multiplex PCR assay. TCRdb holds this immuneACCESS table with in-frame rearrangements only. Some clones are missing; in checked studies, unresolved V genes explain under half, and the rest has no known cause. The sample has 55,000 to 75,000 clones on record, approximately 90% of them singletons. Of the sample, 0.42% falls within the top ten clones.

Rearrangement joined TRBV4-3 to TRBJ2-3; 8 bases in the middle match TRBD2. What was sequenced was T cells isolated from PBMCs. The TCR sequence derives from a human donor in good health. The DNA is TGCGCCAGCAGCCAAGTCTTAGCGGGAAGGGGCACAGATACGCAGTATTTT. Translated, this gives CASSQVLAGRGTDTQYF.